This T cell receptor (beta chain) stems from a study of T cells in women clearing cervical HPV infection. The CDR3 runs 11 residues. Germline loops: CDR1 SNHLY, CDR2 FYNNEI. V was shortened by 4 bases and J by 10 bases, with 5 bases between the two germline ends. Assay: immunoSEQ multiplex PCR; the TCRdb copy retains only in-frame clones and omits some. This listing includes around 29,000 clones. About this clone: The CDR3 end is not reached by the read, which stops 3 residues before it; the germline J gene fills it in.

The chain combines TRBV2 with TRBJ1-6; D is unresolved. The sample comprised blood buffy coat. The sequence came from a woman between 18 and 75 years old with a cervical HPV16 infection that either progressed to CIN3+ or cleared (not recorded which). The CDR3 DNA, read in part, is TGTGCCAGCAGTGTAAGCTCACCC. Its protein is CASSVSSP. The CDR3, in full, reads CASSVSSPLHF. Drawing the rest from reference TRBV2 and TRBJ1-6, the complete variable domain is EPEVTQTPSHQVTQMGQEVILRCVPISNHLYFYWYRQILGQKVEFLVSFYNNEISEKSEIFDDQFSVERPDGSNFTLKIRSTKLEDSAMYFCASSVSSPLHFGNGTRLTVT.